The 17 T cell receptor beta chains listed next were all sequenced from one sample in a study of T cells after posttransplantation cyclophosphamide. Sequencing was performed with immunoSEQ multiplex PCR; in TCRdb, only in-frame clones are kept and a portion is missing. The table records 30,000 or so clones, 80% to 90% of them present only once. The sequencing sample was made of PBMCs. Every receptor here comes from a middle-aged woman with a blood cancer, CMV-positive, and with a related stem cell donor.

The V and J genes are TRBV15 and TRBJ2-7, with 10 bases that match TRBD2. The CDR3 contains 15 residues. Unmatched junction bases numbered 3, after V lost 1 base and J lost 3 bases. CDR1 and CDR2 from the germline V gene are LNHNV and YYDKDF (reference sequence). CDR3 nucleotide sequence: TGTGCCACCAGCAGAGGACCTAGCGGGGGCTACGAGCAGTACTTC. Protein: CATSRGPSGGYEQYF.

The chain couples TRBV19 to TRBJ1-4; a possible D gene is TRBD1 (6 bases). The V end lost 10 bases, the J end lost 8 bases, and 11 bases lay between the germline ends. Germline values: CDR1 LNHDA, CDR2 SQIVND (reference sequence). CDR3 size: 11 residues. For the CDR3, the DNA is TGTGCCATTGGGCAGGGGGAAAAACTGTTTTTT. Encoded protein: CAIGQGEKLFF.

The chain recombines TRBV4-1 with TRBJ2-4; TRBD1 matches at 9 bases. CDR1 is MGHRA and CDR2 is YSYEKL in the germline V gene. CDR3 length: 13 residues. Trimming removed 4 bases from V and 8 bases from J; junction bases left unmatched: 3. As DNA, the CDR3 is TGCGCCAGCAGCCTGACAGGGGGGGACATTCAGTACTTC. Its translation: CASSLTGGDIQYF.

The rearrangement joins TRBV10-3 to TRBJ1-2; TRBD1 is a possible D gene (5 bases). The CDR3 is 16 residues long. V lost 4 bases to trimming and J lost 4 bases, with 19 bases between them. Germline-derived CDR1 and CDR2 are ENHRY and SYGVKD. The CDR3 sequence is CAISGGGTAAGYGYTF. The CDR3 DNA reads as TGTGCCATCAGTGGGGGCGGGACGGCTGCTGGCTATGGCTACACCTTC.

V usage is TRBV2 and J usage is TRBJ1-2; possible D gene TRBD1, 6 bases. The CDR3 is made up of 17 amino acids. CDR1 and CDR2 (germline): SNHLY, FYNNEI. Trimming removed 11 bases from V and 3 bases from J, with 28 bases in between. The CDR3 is CAGKELVRGGAYYGYTF. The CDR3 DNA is TGTGCCGGGAAGGAGCTGGTGAGAGGGGGGGCCTACTATGGCTACACCTTC.

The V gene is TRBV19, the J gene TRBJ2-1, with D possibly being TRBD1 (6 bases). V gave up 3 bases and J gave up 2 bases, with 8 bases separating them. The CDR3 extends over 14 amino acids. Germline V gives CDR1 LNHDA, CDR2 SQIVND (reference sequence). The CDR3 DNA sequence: TGTGCCAGTAGTATGAACAGGGCCTACAATGAGCAGTTCTTC. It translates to CASSMNRAYNEQFF.

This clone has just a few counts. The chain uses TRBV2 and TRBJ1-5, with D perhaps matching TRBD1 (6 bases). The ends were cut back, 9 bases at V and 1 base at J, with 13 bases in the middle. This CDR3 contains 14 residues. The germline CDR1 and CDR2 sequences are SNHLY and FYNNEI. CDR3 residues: CASETGGSNQPQHF. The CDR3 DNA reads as TGTGCCAGTGAGACAGGTGGAAGCAATCAGCCCCAGCATTTT.

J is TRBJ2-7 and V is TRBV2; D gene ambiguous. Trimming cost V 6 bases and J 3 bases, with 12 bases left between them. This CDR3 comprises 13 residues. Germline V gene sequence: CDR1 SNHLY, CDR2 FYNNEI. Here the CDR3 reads CASRALGRYEQYF. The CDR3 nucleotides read TGTGCCAGCAGGGCCCTAGGCCGCTACGAGCAGTACTTC.

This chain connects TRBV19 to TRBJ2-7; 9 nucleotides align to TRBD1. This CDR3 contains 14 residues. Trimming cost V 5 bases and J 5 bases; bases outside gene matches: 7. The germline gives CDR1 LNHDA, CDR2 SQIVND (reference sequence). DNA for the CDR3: TGTGCCAGTAGTGCATTACAGGGGGCCCACGAGCAGTACTTC. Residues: CASSALQGAHEQYF. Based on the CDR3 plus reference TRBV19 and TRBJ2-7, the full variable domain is DGGITQSPKYLFRKEGQNVTLSCEQNLNHDAMYWYRQDPGQGLRLIYYSQIVNDFQKGDIAEGYSVSREKKESFPLTVTSAQKNPTAFYLCASSALQGAHEQYFGPGTRLTVT.

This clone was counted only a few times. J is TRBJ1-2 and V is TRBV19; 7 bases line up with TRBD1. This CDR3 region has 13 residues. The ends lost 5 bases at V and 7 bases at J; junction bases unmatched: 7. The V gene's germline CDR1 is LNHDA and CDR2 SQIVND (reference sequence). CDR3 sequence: CASSQTGMFGYTF. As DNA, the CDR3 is TGTGCCAGTAGTCAGACAGGGATGTTTGGCTACACCTTC.

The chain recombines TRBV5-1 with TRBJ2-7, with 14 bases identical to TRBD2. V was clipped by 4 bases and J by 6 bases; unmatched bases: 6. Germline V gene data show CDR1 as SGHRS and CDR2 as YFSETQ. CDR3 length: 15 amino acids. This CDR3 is CASSPGLAGDFEQYF. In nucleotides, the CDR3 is TGCGCCAGCAGCCCGGGACTAGCGGGGGATTTCGAGCAGTACTTC.

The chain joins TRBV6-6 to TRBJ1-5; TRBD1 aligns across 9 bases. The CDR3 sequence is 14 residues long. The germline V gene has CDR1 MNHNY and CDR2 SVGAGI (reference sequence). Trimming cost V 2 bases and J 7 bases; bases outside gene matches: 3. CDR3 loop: CASSYLGQGQPQHF. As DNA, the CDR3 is TGTGCCAGCAGTTACCTGGGACAGGGACAGCCCCAGCATTTT.

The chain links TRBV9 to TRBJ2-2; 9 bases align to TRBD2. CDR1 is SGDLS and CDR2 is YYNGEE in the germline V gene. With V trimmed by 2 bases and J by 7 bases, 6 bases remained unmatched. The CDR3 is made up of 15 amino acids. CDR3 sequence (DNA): TGTGCCAGCAGCGTCATGCGGGGGGGCGTCGGGGAGCTGTTTTTT. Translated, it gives CASSVMRGGVGELFF.

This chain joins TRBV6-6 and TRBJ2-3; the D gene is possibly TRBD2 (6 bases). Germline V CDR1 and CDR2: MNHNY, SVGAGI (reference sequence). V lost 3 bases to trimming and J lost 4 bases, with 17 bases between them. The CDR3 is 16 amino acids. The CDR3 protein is CASSYPGPTGADTQYF. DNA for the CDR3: TGTGCCAGCAGTTATCCGGGACCTACGGGGGCAGATACGCAGTATTTT.

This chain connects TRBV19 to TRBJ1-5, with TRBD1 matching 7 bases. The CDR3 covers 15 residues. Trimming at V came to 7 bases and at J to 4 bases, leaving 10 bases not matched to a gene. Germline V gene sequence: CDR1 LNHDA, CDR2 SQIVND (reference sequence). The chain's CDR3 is CASTIPGQWNQPQHF. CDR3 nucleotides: TGTGCCAGTACCATACCGGGACAGTGGAATCAGCCCCAGCATTTT.

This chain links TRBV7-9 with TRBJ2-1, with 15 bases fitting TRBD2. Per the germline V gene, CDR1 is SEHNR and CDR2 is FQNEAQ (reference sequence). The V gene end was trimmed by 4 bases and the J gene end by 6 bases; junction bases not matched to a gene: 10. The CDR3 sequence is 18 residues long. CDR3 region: CASSSFAGTSGGFNEQFF. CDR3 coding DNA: TGTGCCAGCAGCTCATTCGCCGGGACTAGCGGGGGGTTCAATGAGCAGTTCTTC.

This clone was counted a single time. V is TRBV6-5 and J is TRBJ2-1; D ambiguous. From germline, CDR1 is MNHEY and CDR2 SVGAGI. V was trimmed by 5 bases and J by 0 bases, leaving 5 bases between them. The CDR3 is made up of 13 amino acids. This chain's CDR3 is CASSPGSYNEQFF. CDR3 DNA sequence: TGTGCCAGCAGTCCCGGCTCCTACAATGAGCAGTTCTTC.